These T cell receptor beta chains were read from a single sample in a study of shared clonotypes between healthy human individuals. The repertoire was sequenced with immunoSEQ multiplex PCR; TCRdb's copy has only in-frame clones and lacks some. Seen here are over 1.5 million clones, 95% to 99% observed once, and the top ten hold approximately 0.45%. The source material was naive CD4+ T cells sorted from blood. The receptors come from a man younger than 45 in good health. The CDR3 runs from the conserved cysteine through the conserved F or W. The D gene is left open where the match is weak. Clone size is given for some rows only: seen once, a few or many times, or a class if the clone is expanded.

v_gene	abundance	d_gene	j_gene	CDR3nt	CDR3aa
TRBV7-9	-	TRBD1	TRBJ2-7	TGTGCCAGCAGCCCCAGGACAGGGGGAAACTACGAGCAGTACTTC	CASSPRTGGNYEQYF
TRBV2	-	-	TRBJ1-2	TGTGCCAGCAGTGAAGAAACTAACTATGGCTACACCTTC	CASSEETNYGYTF
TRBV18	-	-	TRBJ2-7	TGTGCCAGCTCACCAGAGGTGAAGCTTTCCTCCGAGCAGTACTTC	CASSPEVKLSSEQYF
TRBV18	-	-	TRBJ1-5	TGTGCCAGCTCACCACGAGGGAGACAGAATCAGCCCCAGCATTTT	CASSPRGRQNQPQHF
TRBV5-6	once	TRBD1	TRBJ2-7	TGTGCCAGCAGCTTGGTGGACAGGGTAAAATCCTACGAGCAGTACTTC	CASSLVDRVKSYEQYF
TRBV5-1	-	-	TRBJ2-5	TGCGCCAGCAGAGAGAGGGAACAAGAGACCCAGTACTTC	CASREREQETQYF
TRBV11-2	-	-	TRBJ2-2	TGTGCCAGCAGCTTACACGGGGAGCTGTTTTTT	CASSLHGELFF
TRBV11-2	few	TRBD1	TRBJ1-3	TGTGCCAGCAGCTTCAGGGGGCGCGGAAACACCATATATTTT	CASSFRGRGNTIYF
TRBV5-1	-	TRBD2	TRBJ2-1	TGCGCCAGCAGCTTGAAGGGACTAGCTTCGGGGAATGAGCAGTTCTTC	CASSLKGLASGNEQFF
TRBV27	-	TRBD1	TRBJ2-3	TGTGCCAGCAGTTTTTCCAGGGGGACAGATACGCAGTATTTT	CASSFSRGTDTQYF
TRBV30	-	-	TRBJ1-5	TGTGCCTGGAGTGTAGGGGGGAATCAGCCCCAGCATTTT	CAWSVGGNQPQHF
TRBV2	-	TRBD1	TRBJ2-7	TGTGCCAGCAGCCGCTTCTCCGGGACAGGGCATCGGGAGCAGTACTTC	CASSRFSGTGHREQYF
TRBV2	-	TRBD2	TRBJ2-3	TGTGCCAGCAATAGCGGGGATACGCAGTATTTT	CASNSGDTQYF
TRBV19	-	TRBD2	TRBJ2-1	TGTGCCAGTAGTATAAGTAGCGGGAGAGCCCTATCCTACAATGAGCAGTTCTTC	CASSISSGRALSYNEQFF
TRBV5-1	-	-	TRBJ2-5	TGCGCCAGCAGCTTGGCCGGACGGCAAGAGACCCAGTACTTC	CASSLAGRQETQYF
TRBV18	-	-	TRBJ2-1	TGTGCCAGCTCACCGTTTCAGGATAACAATGAGCAGTTCTTC	CASSPFQDNNEQFF
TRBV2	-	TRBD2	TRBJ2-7	TGTGCCAGCACTTCTAGCGGAAAGATCTACGAGCAGTACTTC	CASTSSGKIYEQYF
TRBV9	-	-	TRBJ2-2	TGTGCCAGCAGCAACCGGTCTAGCGTTCCCGGGGAGCTGTTTTTT	CASSNRSSVPGELFF
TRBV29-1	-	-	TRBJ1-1	TGCAGCACCTGGGACACTGAAGCTTTCTTT	CSTWDTEAFF
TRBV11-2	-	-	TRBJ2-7	TGTGCCAGCAGCTTAGAGCATTCTACCAATATGCCCTACGAGCAGTACTTC	CASSLEHSTNMPYEQYF
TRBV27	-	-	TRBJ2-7	TGTGCCAGCAGTTTAGCCCAGACTCAGGTTTACGAGCAGTACTTC	CASSLAQTQVYEQYF
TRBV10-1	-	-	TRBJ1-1	TGCGCCAGCAGCGATTCCGGGACCCCACTCGGGGCTTTCTTT	CASSDSGTPLGAFF
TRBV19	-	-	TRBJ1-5	TGTGCCAGCAAGTGGGGGGGTCAGCCCCAGCATTTT	CASKWGGQPQHF
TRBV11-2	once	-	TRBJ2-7	TGTGCCAGCAGCTTAGCGGGAGCCTACGAGCAGTACTTC	CASSLAGAYEQYF
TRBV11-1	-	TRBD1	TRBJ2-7	TGTGCCAGCAGCGAGGACAGGATCTACGAGCAGTACTTC	CASSEDRIYEQYF
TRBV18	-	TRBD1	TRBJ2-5	TGTGCCAGCTCACCGGACAGGGGGCTTGGGGAGACCCAGTACTTC	CASSPDRGLGETQYF
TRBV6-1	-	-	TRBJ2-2	TGTGCCAGCAGTGAAGCGGGAGGTTATACCGGGGAGCTGTTTTTT	CASSEAGGYTGELFF
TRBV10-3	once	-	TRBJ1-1	TGTGCCATCAGTGAGTCGGGCAGGGCGAACACTGAAGCTTTCTTT	CAISESGRANTEAFF
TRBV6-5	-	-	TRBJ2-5	TGTGCCAGCTCTTGGGGGGCCGGGGAGACCCAGTACTTC	CASSWGAGETQYF
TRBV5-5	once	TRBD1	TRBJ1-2	TGTGCCAGCAGCTTTGGGACAGCCCAATATGGCTACACCTTC	CASSFGTAQYGYTF
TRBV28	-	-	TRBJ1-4	TGTGCCAGCTCAAAGTTCCGGATCGGAAAACTGTTTTTT	CASSKFRIGKLFF
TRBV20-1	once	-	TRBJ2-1	TGCAGTGGAAGCTACAATGAGCAGTTCTTC	CSGSYNEQFF
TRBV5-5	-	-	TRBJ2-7	TGTGCCAGCAGCTTCACAAGACAGGAATCCTACGAGCAGTACTTC	CASSFTRQESYEQYF
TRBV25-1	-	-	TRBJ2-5	TGTGCCAGCAGTGAATTCAAGGGTCCAGGGACCCAGTACTTC	CASSEFKGPGTQYF
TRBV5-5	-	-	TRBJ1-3	TGTGCCAGCAGCTTGGGAGGCGGGGATTCGGGTGGAAACACCATATATTTT	CASSLGGGDSGGNTIYF
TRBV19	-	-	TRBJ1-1	TGTGCCAGTAGTATAGGTCCGGGGGCGAGTACTGAAGCTTTCTTT	CASSIGPGASTEAFF
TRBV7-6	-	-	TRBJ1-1	TGTGCCAGCAGCATCGAAGGGAGAGCTGAAGCTTTCTTT	CASSIEGRAEAFF
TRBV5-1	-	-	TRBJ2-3	TGCGCCAGCAGCCGGGGCCCAGGAGAGACAGATACGCAGTATTTT	CASSRGPGETDTQYF
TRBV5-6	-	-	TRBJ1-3	TGTGCCAGCAGCCTGCGGGAGTTCCTCTCTGGAAACACCATATATTTT	CASSLREFLSGNTIYF
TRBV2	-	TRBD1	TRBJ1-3	TGTGCCAGCAGTAGACAGGGTGCTGGAAACACCATATATTTT	CASSRQGAGNTIYF
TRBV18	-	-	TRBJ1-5	TGTGCCAGCTCCGGCCGGGGGGATCACGCCCAGCATTTT	CASSGRGDHAQHF
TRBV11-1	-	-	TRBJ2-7	TGTGCCAGCAGCTCCCTCCGAGGGAGAAACGAGCAGTACTTC	CASSSLRGRNEQYF
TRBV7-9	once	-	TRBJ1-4	TGTGCCAGCAGCGCCCCCCCGGGACACATTGCAACTAATGAAAAACTGTTTTTT	CASSAPPGHIATNEKLFF
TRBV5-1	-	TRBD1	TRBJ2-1	TGCGCCAGCAACGGACAGGGAACTACCAGGCTTGGGTACAATGAGCAGTTCTTC	CASNGQGTTRLGYNEQFF
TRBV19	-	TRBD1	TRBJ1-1	TGTGCCAGTAATGCCCGACAGGGTACTGAAGCTTTCTTT	CASNARQGTEAFF
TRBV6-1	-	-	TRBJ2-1	TGTGCCAGCAGCGAAGGGTATTGGGTATACAATGAGCAGTTCTTC	CASSEGYWVYNEQFF
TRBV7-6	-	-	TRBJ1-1	TGTGCCAGCAGCGAACGGACGGTGAACACTGAAGCTTTCTTT	CASSERTVNTEAFF
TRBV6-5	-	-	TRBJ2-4	TGTGCCAGCAGTTACTCGCTGCCTTCCGGGGACATTCAGTACTTC	CASSYSLPSGDIQYF
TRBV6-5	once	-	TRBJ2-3	TGTGCCAGCAGCCCCGGGACAACTAGGGATACGCAGTATTTT	CASSPGTTRDTQYF
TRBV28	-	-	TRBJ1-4	TGTGCCAGCAGTACCCCGACAGGATCCAATGAAAAACTGTTTTTT	CASSTPTGSNEKLFF
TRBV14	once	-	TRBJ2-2	TGTGCCAGCAGCCACCGGACCTATGGGGGCGGGGAGCTGTTTTTT	CASSHRTYGGGELFF
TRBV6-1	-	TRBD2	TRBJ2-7	TGTGCCAGCAGTGTCCGACTAGCGGGAGGCTCCTACGAGCAGTACTTC	CASSVRLAGGSYEQYF
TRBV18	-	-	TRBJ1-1	TGTGCCAGCTCACCCGTTGAGGGCACTGAAGCTTTCTTT	CASSPVEGTEAFF
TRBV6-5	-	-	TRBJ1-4	TGTGCCAGCAGTCTACAGGGACTTAATGAAAAACTGTTTTTT	CASSLQGLNEKLFF
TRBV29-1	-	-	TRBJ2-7	TGCAGCGCAGCCCACCACCTCGAGCAGTACTTC	CSAAHHLEQYF
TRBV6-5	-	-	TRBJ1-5	TGTGCCAGCAGTTACTCAGGGGTTGAGGATCAGCCCCAGCATTTT	CASSYSGVEDQPQHF
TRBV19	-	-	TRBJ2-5	TGTGCCAGTAGTATCTTGAGCAGTTACCGTAATATGGAGACCCAGTACTTC	CASSILSSYRNMETQYF